This entry lists 27 T cell receptor beta chains sequenced from one sample in a study of blood T cell repertoires in COVID-19. TCRdb's copy holds only in-frame clones and misses some; the assay was immunoSEQ multiplex PCR. The table has some 280,000 clones, about nine tenths seen once. The sequenced material came from peripheral blood. The receptors here all came from a woman aged 25 to 45 with active or convalescent COVID-19.

The CDR3, as DNA: TGTGCCACCAGTCACCCAAGCGGGGACCGATCCTCCTACAATGAGCAGTTCTTC. This encodes CATSHPSGDRSSYNEQFF. The chain recombines TRBV24-1 with TRBJ2-1; 7 positions match TRBD2. Germline-derived CDR1 and CDR2 are KGHDR and SFDVKD. There are 18 residues in the CDR3. V was clipped by 6 bases and J by 0 bases; unmatched bases: 13.

The chain uses TRBV6-2 or TRBV6-3 and TRBJ2-7; 7 bases line up with TRBD2. V dropped 6 bases and J dropped 2; count of bases not matched to a gene: 10. The CDR3 covers 15 residues. The germline gives CDR1 MNHEY, CDR2 SVGEGT. CDR3 nucleotides: TGTGCCAGCAGCCCCCCCCCGCGGGGGACCTACGAGCAGTACTTC. Its protein product is CASSPPPRGTYEQYF.

This sequence joins TRBV24-1 and TRBJ2-7; 8 nucleotides agree with TRBD2. CDR1 is KGHDR and CDR2 is SFDVKD in the germline V gene. J lost 6 bases, V lost 4 bases, and 7 bases had no gene match. This CDR3 has 14 residues. CDR3 residues: CATSDPSGGGEQYF. The DNA for the CDR3 is TGTGCCACCAGTGACCCCTCGGGGGGGGGCGAGCAGTACTTC.

The chain links TRBV6-1 to TRBJ1-5, with D possibly matching TRBD1 (6 bases). The germline V gene encodes CDR1 MNHNS and CDR2 SASEGT. The CDR3 loop spans 17 amino acids. The V end was cut by 4 bases, the J end by 3 bases, with 19 bases between. For the CDR3, the DNA is TGTGCCAGCAGTGGGGCTTTGGGGACATTCAACAATCAGCCCCAGCATTTT. Translating gives CASSGALGTFNNQPQHF.

This clone was counted a single time. The chain links TRBV6-2 or TRBV6-3 to TRBJ2-3; the D gene is possibly TRBD2 (7 bases). CDR3 length equals 15 residues. Germline loops: CDR1 MNHEY, CDR2 SVGEGT. Trimming removed 2 bases from V and 5 bases from J, with 14 bases in between. In DNA, the CDR3 is TGTGCCAGCAGTTACAGGGGGGGGAGCGGAGATACGCAGTATTTT. Protein product: CASSYRGGSGDTQYF.

This clone has only one observation. The J gene is TRBJ2-3, the V gene TRBV30; 15 bases fit TRBD2. Losses at the gene ends were 5 bases for V and 5 bases for J; bases not matched to a gene: 8. Germline values: CDR1 GTSNPN, CDR2 SVGIG (reference sequence). CDR3 length: 16 residues. The CDR3 DNA reads as TGTGCCTGGGGGCCAGGACTAGCGGGGGGGCTAGATACGCAGTATTTT. This codes for CAWGPGLAGGLDTQYF.

The chain carries TRBV4-3 and TRBJ1-2; 10 bases line up with TRBD1. With V trimmed by 3 bases and J by 4 bases, 5 bases remained unmatched. Germline CDR1 and CDR2: LGHNA and YSLEER. The CDR3 has 15 amino acids. The DNA of the CDR3 is TGCGCCAGCAGCCAGGGACAGGGGTCTAGCTATGGCTACACCTTC. Translating gives CASSQGQGSSYGYTF.

The chain recombines TRBV7-2 with TRBJ1-1; D is possibly TRBD1 (6 bases). With 5 bases removed from V and 0 bases from J, the gap between germline ends came to 13 bases. Germline loops: CDR1 SGHTA, CDR2 FQGNSA. This CDR3 contains 15 residues. CDR3 bases: TGTGCCAGCAGCCCCCGGGACACCTTGAACACTGAAGCTTTCTTT. It is translated as CASSPRDTLNTEAFF.

This clone appeared a single time. The rearrangement joins TRBV5-1 to TRBJ1-2; TRBD1 matches at 10 bases. CDR3 length: 14 amino acids. Germline assignment: CDR1 SGHRS and CDR2 YFSETQ. V lost 5 bases, J lost 8 bases, and 9 bases stayed unmatched. For the CDR3, the DNA is TGCGCCAGCAGGGCCTCCGGGACAGGGGACGGCTACACCTTC. Amino acid sequence: CASRASGTGDGYTF.

J is TRBJ1-1 and V is TRBV10-3; D is undetermined. Germline CDR1 ENHRY, CDR2 SYGVKD. The CDR3 totals 12 residues. V was trimmed by 7 bases and J by 7 bases, leaving 13 bases between them. CDR3 sequence: CAIKGAGIEAFF. In nucleotides, the CDR3 is TGTGCCATCAAAGGTGCGGGGATTGAAGCTTTCTTT.

This clone was detected only once. The chain links TRBV19 to TRBJ1-5; D gene unclear. Trimming left V 3 bases short and J 0 bases short, with 9 bases between. The CDR3 is made up of 15 amino acids. In germline, CDR1 is LNHDA, CDR2 SQIVND (reference sequence). The CDR3 loop is CASSISVYSNQPQHF. In DNA form, the CDR3 reads TGTGCCAGTAGTATCTCGGTCTATAGCAATCAGCCCCAGCATTTT.

The CDR3 region is CASSGTGGRSSYNEQFF. The DNA for the CDR3 is TGTGCCAGCTCCGGGACAGGGGGCCGTAGCTCCTACAATGAGCAGTTCTTC. The J gene is TRBJ2-1, the V gene TRBV7-9; 12 nucleotides agree with TRBD1. The V gene end was trimmed by 8 bases and the J gene end by 0 bases; junction bases not matched to a gene: 8. The CDR3 extends over 17 amino acids. Germline CDR1 is SEHNR and CDR2 is FQNEAQ (reference sequence).

The chain employs TRBV7-6 and TRBJ1-1; 9 bases agree with TRBD1. Trimming at V came to 5 bases and at J to 5 bases, leaving 9 bases not matched to a gene. This CDR3 contains 15 residues. The germline V gene has CDR1 SGHVS and CDR2 FNYEAQ. The DNA for the CDR3 is TGTGCCAGCAGCACCGGGACAGGGATCGGGACTGAAGCTTTCTTT. It codes for CASSTGTGIGTEAFF.

The rearrangement links TRBV7-9 to TRBJ2-1; 10 bases agree with TRBD2. V shed 3 bases, J shed 10 bases, and the junction held 12 bases outside the gene matches. The CDR3 totals 16 residues. Germline V lookup: CDR1 SEHNR, CDR2 FQNEAQ (reference sequence). The CDR3: CASSLIKLAGTSEQFF. The CDR3 coding sequence is TGTGCCAGCAGCTTGATTAAACTAGCGGGGACCTCGGAGCAGTTCTTC.

The rearrangement joins TRBV12-3 or TRBV12-4 to TRBJ2-2, with D uncertain. CDR3 size: 13 residues. The V end was cut by 6 bases, the J end by 4 bases, with 9 bases between. Here the CDR3 DNA reads TGTGCCAGCAGCCGCCACTTCACCGGGGAGCTGTTTTTT. Residues: CASSRHFTGELFF.

The rearrangement links TRBV5-1 to TRBJ2-7; 9 bases agree with TRBD1. V shed 4 bases and J 0 bases; nucleotides not matched to a gene: 14. Germline V gene data show CDR1 as SGHRS and CDR2 as YFSETQ. This CDR3 region has 18 residues. Here the CDR3 reads CASSRGQGSATISYEQYF. CDR3 nucleotide sequence: TGCGCCAGCAGCAGGGGACAGGGATCCGCTACCATCTCCTACGAGCAGTACTTC.

This chain joins TRBV30 and TRBJ1-3; possible D gene TRBD1, 5 bases. Trimming stripped 3 bases from V and 8 bases from J, with 23 bases between. Germline-derived CDR1 and CDR2 are GTSNPN and SVGIG (reference sequence). The length of the CDR3 is 16 residues. The chain's CDR3 is CAWSTAGTQGRHTIYF. DNA for the CDR3: TGTGCCTGGAGCACGGCCGGGACTCAGGGTCGGCACACCATATATTTT.

The chain carries TRBV4-2 and TRBJ1-2; 9 positions agree with TRBD1. The CDR3 is 16 amino acids. With 2 bases clipped from V and 5 bases from J, the junction kept 9 bases outside the gene matches. Germline CDR1 LGHNA, CDR2 YNFKEQ. The CDR3 DNA is TGTGCCAGCAGCCAACACAGCCCGGGACAGGGTTATGGCTACACCTTC. Amino acids: CASSQHSPGQGYGYTF.

V is TRBV5-1 and J is TRBJ2-1; 7 bases line up with TRBD2. From germline, CDR1 is SGHRS and CDR2 YFSETQ. The CDR3 contains 15 residues. Losses at the gene ends were 7 bases for V and 5 bases for J; bases not matched to a gene: 12. The CDR3 loop is CASGVRLRGDNEQFF. The CDR3 nucleotides are TGCGCCAGCGGTGTGCGGTTACGGGGGGACAATGAGCAGTTCTTC. Together with reference TRBV5-1 and TRBJ2-1, the CDR3 gives the full variable domain: KAGVTQTPRYLIKTRGQQVTLSCSPISGHRSVSWYQQTPGQGLQFLFEYFSETQRNKGNFPGRFSGRQFSNSRSEMNVSTLELGDSALYLCASGVRLRGDNEQFFGPGTRLTVL.

The chain couples TRBV7-6 to TRBJ2-5, with 7 bases identical to TRBD1. CDR3 size: 16 residues. Per the germline V gene, CDR1 is SGHVS and CDR2 is FNYEAQ. After removal of 0 bases from V and 9 bases from J, the junction contained 13 bases not matched to a gene. For the CDR3, the DNA is TGTGCCAGCAGCTTAGCGGTCCCCGGGACCCAGGGGGCCCAGTACTTC. It codes for CASSLAVPGTQGAQYF.

The genes are TRBV7-8 and TRBJ2-3, with 8 bases matching TRBD1. V lost 5 bases and J lost 1; bases outside the gene matches: 8. This CDR3 is built from 16 residues. CDR1 is SGHVS and CDR2 is FQNEAQ in the germline V gene. CDR3 amino acids: CASSPRQGRGTDTQYF. For the CDR3, the DNA is TGTGCCAGCAGCCCAAGACAGGGGCGGGGCACAGATACGCAGTATTTT.

This chain connects TRBV15 to TRBJ2-7; 7 nucleotides line up with TRBD1. This CDR3 contains 16 residues. J was trimmed by 3 bases and V by 0 bases; bases with no gene match: 8. Germline CDR1 LNHNV, CDR2 YYDKDF (reference sequence). CDR3 nucleotides: TGTGCCACCAGCAGAGATCCGACAGGGAAAGGCTACGAGCAGTACTTC. Amino acid sequence: CATSRDPTGKGYEQYF.

The chain couples TRBV6-5 to TRBJ2-3; 13 bases map to TRBD2. V lost 4 bases, J lost 5 bases, and 0 bases stayed unmatched. CDR3 size: 14 residues. CDR1 MNHEY and CDR2 SVGAGI come from the germline V gene. In nucleotides, the CDR3 is TGTGCCAGCAGTTGGACTAGCGGGGGAGATACGCAGTATTTT. Amino acid sequence: CASSWTSGGDTQYF.

The chain combines TRBV7-9 with TRBJ2-2; 7 nucleotides agree with TRBD1. The CDR3 contains 15 residues. The germline gives CDR1 SEHNR, CDR2 FQNEAQ (reference sequence). V dropped 6 bases and J dropped 0; count of bases not matched to a gene: 4. CDR3 sequence reads: CASRPGQANTGELFF. The DNA of the CDR3 is TGTGCCAGCAGACCTGGACAGGCGAACACCGGGGAGCTGTTTTTT.

This clone was picked up one time. The rearrangement joins TRBV24-1 to TRBJ2-3; possible D gene TRBD1, 6 bases. This CDR3 comprises 18 residues. The germline CDR1 and CDR2 sequences are KGHDR and SFDVKD. Trimming took 5 bases from V and 5 from J, leaving 25 bases between them. The CDR3 spells CATSVGRGGRIDQDTQYF. CDR3 bases: TGTGCCACCAGTGTCGGCCGAGGGGGTAGGATCGATCAAGATACGCAGTATTTT.

As concerns this clone: One end of the junction varies from germline; a read error may be responsible. This chain connects TRBV20-1 to TRBJ1-2; TRBD1 matches 7 bases. This CDR3 contains 9 residues. Germline CDR1 is DFQATT and CDR2 is SNEGSKA (reference sequence). The CDR3 sequence is CSASPGQVF. Written as DNA, the CDR3 is TGCAGTGCTTCTCCAGGACAGGTCTTC.

The V and J genes are TRBV9 and TRBJ2-1, with D perhaps TRBD1 (6 bases). The germline gives CDR1 SGDLS, CDR2 YYNGEE. This CDR3 has 14 residues. Trimming left V 5 bases short and J 8 bases short, with 17 bases between. The CDR3 sequence: CASRVTGWSDEQFF. As DNA, the CDR3 is TGTGCCAGCAGAGTGACAGGATGGAGCGATGAGCAGTTCTTC.